This TCR beta chain stems from a study of regulatory T cells in long-lasting Graves disease. The time point denotes: newly diagnosed GD, antithyroid drugs for less than 3 months. PBMC-derived RNA was used for the TCR library. Construction of the TCR beta libraries employed iRepertoire HTBI primers in conjunction with Arm-PCR of CDR3 regions. TCRdb reanalysed the multiplex PCR reads using MiXCR and keeps one entry per CDR3 protein. This repertoire shows about 350,000 distinct CDR3 sequences, 15% to 20% found once; its top ten account for about 19%. This clonotype was recorded at least ten times. This same sample was also part of a study on T cells in Graves' hyperthyroidism and ophthalmopathy.

The receptor comes from a woman between 18 and 29 years old with Graves disease. The sample was peripheral blood mononuclear cells (PBMCs), taken at new diagnosis, from a patient treated with antithyroid drugs.

The CDR3 spells CATLKTDQREETQYF. The CDR3 DNA follows: TGTGCCACACTTAAGACCGACCAAAGGGAAGAGACCCAGTACTTC. V and J are TRBV2 and TRBJ2-5; the D is unclear. This CDR3 has 15 amino acids. Trimming cost V 10 bases and J 3 bases, with 21 bases left between them. CDR1 SNHLY and CDR2 FYNNEI come from the germline V gene.